The TCR beta chain described here comes from a study of vaccination effects on CD4 cells after COVID-19. A word on this clone: What it binds is unknown.

TCRdb's copy holds only in-frame clones and misses some; the assay was immunoSEQ multiplex PCR. Of 50,000 to 60,000 clones detected, around four fifths appear once; the ten largest clones hold approximately 4.5%. With about 9 days of culture completed, CD4+ T cells were isolated. Participants were given two doses of BNT162b2 or mRNA-1273 vaccine. Testing of the vaccine recipients showed negative nucleocapsid antibodies and no prior SARS-CoV-2 infection. In the cultures, half the medium was exchanged for IL-2 medium on days 3 and 7. This CDR3 is built from 14 residues. Germline V CDR1 and CDR2: SGHTA, FQGNSA. Trimming removed 2 bases at V and 6 bases at J, with 13 bases between.

V is TRBV7-2 and J is TRBJ1-2, with D uncertain. The sequence derives from a human donor who received a COVID-19 vaccine. This specimen was CD4+ T cells from PBMCs cultured without peptide, taken after COVID-19 vaccination. Here the CDR3 DNA reads TGTGCCAGCAGCTTATCGGAAGGGAAGGATGGCTACACCTTC. Residues: CASSLSEGKDGYTF.